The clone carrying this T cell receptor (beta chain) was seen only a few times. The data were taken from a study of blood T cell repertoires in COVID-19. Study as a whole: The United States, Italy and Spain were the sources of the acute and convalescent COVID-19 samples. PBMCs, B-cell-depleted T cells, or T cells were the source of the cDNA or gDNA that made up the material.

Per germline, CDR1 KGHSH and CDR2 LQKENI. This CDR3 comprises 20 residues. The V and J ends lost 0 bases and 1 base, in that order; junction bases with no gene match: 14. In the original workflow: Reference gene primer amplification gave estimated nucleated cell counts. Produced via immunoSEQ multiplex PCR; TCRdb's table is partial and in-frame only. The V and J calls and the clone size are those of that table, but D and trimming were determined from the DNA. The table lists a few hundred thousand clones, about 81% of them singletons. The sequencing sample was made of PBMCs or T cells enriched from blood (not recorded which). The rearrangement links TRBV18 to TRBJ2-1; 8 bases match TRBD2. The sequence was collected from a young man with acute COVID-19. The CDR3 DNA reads TGTGCCAGCTCACCACCGACACCTCCCGGGGGGGGAACATCCTACAATGAGCAGTTCTTC. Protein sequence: CASSPPTPPGGGTSYNEQFF.